This TCR beta chain derives from a study of T cell responses to AZD1222 COVID-19 vaccine. Study findings and constraints: Without day 14 samples, only post-peak T cell repertoires were studied. Receipt of two AZD1222 doses was followed by a rise in Spike-specific TCR breadth and depth. The donor cohort was predominantly white British with a female majority, and clonal diversity may have been underestimated. Among AZD1222 vaccinees, only five or six were seropositive at baseline.

Germline lookup yields CDR1 SGHDT and CDR2 YYEEEE. Trimming took 0 bases from V and 4 from J, leaving 25 bases between them. CDR3 length: 19 amino acids. Measured with immunoSEQ multiplex PCR; TCRdb has only the in-frame clones, and not every one. The data hold more than 85,000 clones, with about four fifths observed a single time. A word on this clone: The antigen remains unidentified.

Sequences were derived from peripheral blood, sampled on day 0 of AZD1222 vaccination. The sequence was obtained from an adult in good health. V and J are TRBV5-6 and TRBJ2-5; D perhaps matches TRBD2 (5 bases). CDR3 protein: CASSLGGLRSSLPRETQYF. CDR3 nucleotide sequence: TGTGCCAGCAGCTTGGGAGGGTTACGTTCTTCCCTACCCCGAGAGACCCAGTACTTC.